The rows below give T cell receptor beta chains drawn from one sample of a study of shared clonotypes between healthy human individuals. Clones were read by immunoSEQ multiplex PCR, and TCRdb kept only the in-frame ones, dropping some. The sample yields 750,000 to 1,000,000 clones, 80% to 95% seen once. The material sequenced was naive CD8+ T cells sorted from blood. These receptors all stem from a man younger than 45 in good health. Each CDR3 is given with its conserved first and last residue.

TRBV10-3	16	CAIRVTGTSSFDEQFF
TRBV10-3	19	CAISEGLAGGPSPYNEQFF
TRBV2	18	CASSGIGVSNGTYNEQFF
TRBV27	14	CASSSLYSNQPQHF
TRBV5-1	12	CASSLIGDEQFF
TRBV14	19	CASSQAKETGTSSYNEQFF
TRBV14	17	CASSPWTSGGVTGELFF
TRBV30	11	CAWNRGYGYTF
TRBV14	16	CASSLTRDRALDGYTF
TRBV29-1	15	CSAPTAKSPFNEQFF
TRBV7-9	16	CASSSALAGERETQYF
TRBV27	13	CASSQSRTGELFF
TRBV28	14	CASSFSGSGYEQYF
TRBV4-3	13	CASSQAYFYEQYF
TRBV21-1	16	CASSPGYPSSYNEQFF
TRBV6-6	13	CASTGQGASEQYF
TRBV5-6	15	CASSLGALPNTEAFF
TRBV7-9	14	CASSRQGANYGYTF
TRBV9	16	CASSDPGQGYQETQYF
TRBV2	14	CASKASVGSYEQYF
TRBV19	14	CASKGGLGDTEAFF
TRBV7-8	17	CASSPHPTAEYTDTQYF
TRBV7-3	13	CASSLGAGYEQYF
TRBV7-2	15	CASSLGDRRTYEQYF
TRBV2	14	CASSVRAGDQPQHF
TRBV4-1	13	CASSQGPGTEAFF
TRBV7-9	16	CASSLRSGLASETQYF
TRBV13	15	CASSFSERINEKLFF
TRBV28	14	CASSLQREGGEQYF
TRBV2	13	CASGTGRNTEAFF
TRBV7-9	13	CASSPKTGFEQYF
TRBV9	17	CASSVEGTSGRGDEQFF
TRBV28	13	CASSWTLGETQYF
TRBV9	15	CASSFGGVPGDEQFF
TRBV5-3	15	CARSLLPSSGYEQYF
TRBV7-2	14	CALDRASSLYGYTF
TRBV7-9	15	CASSPVLDSSGEQFF